This T cell receptor (beta chain) was documented in a study of control samples from healthy donors and cancer patients. Produced via immunoSEQ multiplex PCR; TCRdb's table is partial and in-frame only. The data show around 230,000 clones, over 90% seen once. This CDR3 is built from 15 residues. Germline values: CDR1 SGDLS, CDR2 YYNGEE. Trimming at V came to 3 bases and at J to 3 bases, leaving 5 bases not matched to a gene. Sequenced input: blood. The source is a man in his fifties or sixties in good health. V gene TRBV9 combines with J gene TRBJ2-7, with TRBD1 identical over 11 bases. The CDR3 protein is CASSAVGTGGYEQYF. CDR3 DNA sequence: TGTGCCAGCAGCGCCGTAGGGACAGGGGGCTACGAGCAGTACTTC.